A few counts support the clone carrying this T cell receptor beta chain. These data belong to a study of metastatic and nonmetastatic thyroid tumors. For the study at large: Comparative analysis of repertoires was undertaken across blood and tumor or nodule tissue obtained from malignant and benign thyroid patients.

As handled by the study authors: To classify distant metastasis in papillary thyroid cancer, a model was built from CDR3 differences across clinicopathological groups. TCRdb reassembled clones from the PCR reads with MiXCR. The V and J calls and clone size are TCRdb's, not the authors'. The repertoire holds about 40,000 clones, with about 17% as singletons. Every patient underwent thyroid surgery untreated. There are 10 residues in the CDR3. Germline V gives CDR1 MNHEY, CDR2 SVGAGI. Trimming cost V 6 bases and J 6 bases, with 5 bases left between them. Sequencing was done on a sample of blood. The rearrangement links TRBV6-5 to TRBJ1-2; D gene unclear. The clonotype comes from a female donor with papillary thyroid cancer or a benign thyroid nodule (not recorded which). Some clones in this sample may be carry-over from other donors' samples. The CDR3 DNA sequence: TGTGCCAGCAGGGAGGATGGCTACACCTTC. Its protein product is CASREDGYTF.